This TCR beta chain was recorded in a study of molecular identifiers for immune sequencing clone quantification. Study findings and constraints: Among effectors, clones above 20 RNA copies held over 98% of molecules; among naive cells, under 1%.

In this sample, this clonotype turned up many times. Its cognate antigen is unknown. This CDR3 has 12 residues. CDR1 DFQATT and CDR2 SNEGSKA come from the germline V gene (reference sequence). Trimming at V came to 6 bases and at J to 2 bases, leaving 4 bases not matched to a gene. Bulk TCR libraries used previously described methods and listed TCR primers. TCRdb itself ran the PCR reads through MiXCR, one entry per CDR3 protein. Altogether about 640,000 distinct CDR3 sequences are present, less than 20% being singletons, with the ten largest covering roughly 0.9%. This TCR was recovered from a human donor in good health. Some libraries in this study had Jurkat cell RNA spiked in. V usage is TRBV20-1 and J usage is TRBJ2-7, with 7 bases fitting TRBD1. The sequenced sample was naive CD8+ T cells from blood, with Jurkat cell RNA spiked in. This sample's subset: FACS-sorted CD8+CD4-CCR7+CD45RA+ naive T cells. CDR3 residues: CSASRGTYEQYF. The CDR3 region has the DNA TGCAGTGCATCCAGGGGGACCTACGAGCAGTACTTC.